Described below is a single T cell receptor (beta chain) sequence and its context. These data originate in a study of identical twins. The V gene lost 4 bases and the J gene lost 3 bases, with 9 bases spanning the gap. CDR3 length: 13 residues. Germline V lookup: CDR1 SQVTM, CDR2 ANQGSEA. TCRdb reprocessed the 5' RACE reads via MiXCR and lists one record per CDR3 protein. The table lists more than 350,000 distinct CDR3 sequences, roughly 9% of them singletons, with approximately 9.3% in the top ten. This sequence was found in a woman aged 50 to 65 in good health. The material sequenced was naive T cells sorted from blood. The rearrangement uses TRBV29-1 and TRBJ2-2; D is unresolved. DNA of the CDR3: TGCAGCGTTGTGTTCGGTTACACCGGGGAGCTGTTTTTT. This translates into CSVVFGYTGELFF.